The 24 T cell receptor beta chains below were found in one sample sequenced in a study of T cell responses to AZD1222 COVID-19 vaccine. Assay: immunoSEQ multiplex PCR; the TCRdb copy retains only in-frame clones and omits some. Of some 150,000 clones listed, about 94% were seen once; the top ten hold 5% to 5.5%. Sequenced here: peripheral blood, sampled on day 0 of AZD1222 vaccination. The origin of the receptors is an adult in good health.

The chain recombines TRBV7-9 with TRBJ1-2, with TRBD1 matching over 7 bases. J lost 1 base, V lost 4 bases, and 9 bases had no gene match. The CDR3 has 16 residues. CDR1 and CDR2 (germline): SEHNR, FQNEAQ (reference sequence). As DNA, the CDR3 is TGTGCCAGCAGCTCATGGCTCGGGACAGTTAACTATGGCTACACCTTC. This encodes CASSSWLGTVNYGYTF.

This chain joins TRBV4-1 and TRBJ2-3, with 9 positions matching TRBD2. This CDR3 contains 20 residues. After removal of 1 base from V and 5 bases from J, the junction contained 19 bases not matched to a gene. Per germline, CDR1 MGHRA and CDR2 YSYEKL. The CDR3 nucleotides are TGCGCCAGCAGCCAAGGCAGACTCGGGGAAGCGGGAGGTCCCAGAGATACGCAGTATTTT. Its translation is CASSQGRLGEAGGPRDTQYF.

V gene TRBV27 combines with J gene TRBJ2-3; D gene unclear. The CDR3 is 13 residues long. CDR1 is MNHEY, CDR2 SMNVEV, per germline (reference sequence). The ends were cut back, 5 bases at V and 0 bases at J, with 6 bases in the middle. The DNA for the CDR3 is TGTGCCAGCAGTCGAATTAGCACAGATACGCAGTATTTT. This encodes CASSRISTDTQYF.

The chain recombines TRBV7-2 with TRBJ2-7, with 11 bases fitting TRBD2. Trimming took 5 bases from V and 3 from J; bases not matched to a gene: 6. This CDR3 comprises 15 residues. Germline V gives CDR1 SGHTA, CDR2 FQGNSA. CDR3 residues: CASSAGLAAIYEQYF. The CDR3 DNA reads as TGTGCCAGCAGCGCGGGACTAGCGGCGATCTACGAGCAGTACTTC.

The CDR3 DNA is TGTGCCTGCCACCTAGGGGGGGACACTGAAGCTTTCTTT. Translated: CACHLGGDTEAFF. The V call is TRBV30, the J call TRBJ1-1, with D possibly matching TRBD1 (6 bases). The CDR3 loop spans 13 amino acids. V lost 6 bases, J lost 3 bases, and 14 bases lay in between. Per the germline V gene, CDR1 is GTSNPN and CDR2 is SVGIG (reference sequence). The whole variable domain, filled in from reference TRBV30 and TRBJ1-1, reads SQTIHQWPATLVQPVGSPLSLECTVEGTSNPNLYWYRQAAGRGLQLLFYSVGIGQISSEVPQNLSASRPQDRQFILSSKKLLLSDSGFYLCACHLGGDTEAFFGQGTRLTVV.

The V and J genes are TRBV6-1 and TRBJ1-6; TRBD1 might be the D (5 bases). Between the trimmed V and J ends, which lost 6 bases and 7 bases, there was a span of 13 bases. This CDR3 contains 14 residues. The germline CDR1 and CDR2 sequences are MNHNS and SASEGT. The CDR3 spells CASRSYGGNSPLHF. The CDR3 DNA sequence: TGTGCCAGCAGGTCGTATGGGGGGAATTCACCCCTCCACTTT.

This sequence joins TRBV7-6 and TRBJ2-7; 8 positions agree with TRBD1. CDR1 and CDR2 (germline): SGHVS, FNYEAQ. The CDR3 loop spans 15 amino acids. V shed 5 bases and J 0 bases; nucleotides not matched to a gene: 6. CDR3 DNA sequence: TGTGCCAGCAGCCAACCGGGACAGGACTCCTACGAGCAGTACTTC. This translates into CASSQPGQDSYEQYF.

This chain joins TRBV5-1 and TRBJ1-3, with D possibly being TRBD1 (5 bases). The V end lost 4 bases, the J end lost 1 base, and 18 bases lay between the germline ends. CDR1 is SGHRS, CDR2 YFSETQ, per germline. The CDR3 loop spans 17 amino acids. The CDR3 DNA is TGCGCCAGCAGCCCAGCCCCCGGACAAGGTTCTGGAAACACCATATATTTT. This translates into CASSPAPGQGSGNTIYF.

This sequence joins TRBV6-5 and TRBJ2-7; possibly TRBD1 or TRBD2 for D (6 bases each). V was pared by 6 bases and J by 7 bases, with 22 bases between. Germline V CDR1 and CDR2: MNHEY, SVGAGI. The CDR3 totals 15 residues. Here the CDR3 reads CASRPPKGGPGEQYF. Here the CDR3 DNA reads TGTGCCAGCAGACCGCCCAAGGGGGGACCTGGGGAGCAGTACTTC.

The J gene is TRBJ1-1, the V gene TRBV20-1; D perhaps matches TRBD1 (5 bases). CDR3 length: 13 residues. CDR1 is DFQATT, CDR2 SNEGSKA, per germline (reference sequence). V was clipped by 4 bases and J by 0 bases, with 9 bases between them. The CDR3 DNA sequence: TGCAGTGCTACTGACAGCCTGAACACTGAAGCTTTCTTT. Protein: CSATDSLNTEAFF.

V and J are TRBV5-1 and TRBJ1-6; 7 nucleotides match TRBD1. The V gene's germline CDR1 is SGHRS and CDR2 YFSETQ. The CDR3 length is 15 residues. Unmatched junction bases numbered 8, after V lost 1 base and J lost 10 bases. CDR3 sequence reads: CASSLIPGGESPLHF. The CDR3 nucleotides are TGCGCCAGCAGCTTGATTCCAGGGGGTGAATCACCCCTCCACTTT.

V and J are TRBV11-2 and TRBJ1-2, with D possibly being TRBD1 (6 bases). The germline CDR1 and CDR2 sequences are SGHAT and FQNNGV. V was pared by 11 bases and J by 3 bases, with 16 bases between. This CDR3 region has 13 residues. The CDR3 DNA is TGTGCCTCACGGGACAACCCACACTATGGCTACACCTTC. Translated, it gives CASRDNPHYGYTF.

This chain joins TRBV2 and TRBJ2-5; 7 bases agree with TRBD1. J lost 3 bases, V lost 5 bases, and 6 bases had no gene match. CDR3 length equals 14 residues. CDR1 SNHLY and CDR2 FYNNEI come from the germline V gene. CDR3 sequence: CASSPGQIEETQYF. As DNA, the CDR3 is TGTGCCAGCAGTCCGGGACAGATCGAAGAGACCCAGTACTTC.

This clone was detected once. The chain employs TRBV7-9 and TRBJ1-4; TRBD1 might be the D (6 bases). Trimming stripped 2 bases from V and 8 bases from J, with 21 bases between. Germline lookup yields CDR1 SEHNR and CDR2 FQNEAQ (reference sequence). CDR3 length: 17 amino acids. The CDR3 loop reads CASSLIGIGPGEEKLFF. The CDR3, as DNA: TGTGCCAGCAGCTTAATCGGTATCGGGCCAGGGGAGGAAAAACTGTTTTTT.

The V and J genes are TRBV11-2 and TRBJ2-7, with D perhaps assigned TRBD1 or TRBD2 (5 bases each). Germline V gene sequence: CDR1 SGHAT, CDR2 FQNNGV. V lost 5 bases and J 2 bases, leaving 10 bases between the germline ends. This CDR3 has 13 amino acids. CDR3 coding DNA: TGTGCCAGCAGCCCGGGGACCCCCTACGAGCAGTACTTC. Translated, it gives CASSPGTPYEQYF.

The chain couples TRBV11-2 to TRBJ1-4, with D perhaps matching TRBD1 (6 bases). The ends were cut back, 1 base at V and 10 bases at J, with 16 bases in the middle. Per the germline V gene, CDR1 is SGHAT and CDR2 is FQNNGV. This CDR3 has 15 residues. CDR3 nucleotides: TGTGCCAGCAGCTTAGGGGGGGCGCAAAGTAGAAAACTGTTTTTT. Its protein product is CASSLGGAQSRKLFF.

V and J are TRBV2 and TRBJ2-3; D is possibly TRBD1 (6 bases). V was trimmed by 4 bases and J by 2 bases, leaving 13 bases between them. Per the germline V gene, CDR1 is SNHLY and CDR2 is FYNNEI. The CDR3 contains 15 residues. The CDR3 is CASSGRTVYTDTQYF. The CDR3 DNA reads as TGTGCCAGCAGTGGACGGACAGTATACACAGATACGCAGTATTTT.

This chain connects TRBV24-1 to TRBJ2-1, with TRBD2 matching 11 bases. Germline V CDR1 and CDR2: KGHDR, SFDVKD. The CDR3 runs to 15 residues. With V trimmed by 5 bases and J by 4 bases, 3 bases remained unmatched. This CDR3 is CATSGTSGSYNEQFF. CDR3 coding DNA: TGTGCCACCAGTGGTACTAGCGGGAGTTACAATGAGCAGTTCTTC.

The chain carries TRBV20-1 and TRBJ1-1; no reliable D call. The CDR3 consists of 13 residues. The germline V gene encodes CDR1 DFQATT and CDR2 SNEGSKA (reference sequence). V lost 3 bases and J 0 bases, leaving 8 bases between the germline ends. CDR3 DNA sequence: TGCAGTGCTAGTGGCGATATGAACACTGAAGCTTTCTTT. This sequence encodes CSASGDMNTEAFF.

The chain carries TRBV5-1 and TRBJ1-3; 7 nucleotides line up with TRBD1. CDR1 SGHRS and CDR2 YFSETQ come from the germline V gene. This CDR3 has 15 amino acids. V lost 0 bases, J lost 4 bases, and 4 bases stayed unmatched. This CDR3 is CASSLAQGGGNTIYF. CDR3 bases: TGCGCCAGCAGCTTGGCCCAGGGGGGCGGAAACACCATATATTTT.

This chain links TRBV6-6 with TRBJ1-1; D may be TRBD1 (5 bases). The germline CDR1 and CDR2 sequences are MNHNY and SVGAGI (reference sequence). Trimming took off 5 bases at V and 7 bases at J, with 11 bases between the two ends. The CDR3 is 12 residues long. CDR3 residues: CASSGGMIEAFF. DNA for the CDR3: TGTGCCAGCAGTGGGGGAATGATTGAAGCTTTCTTT.

The chain couples TRBV7-9 to TRBJ1-3; D is uncertain. The germline gives CDR1 SEHNR, CDR2 FQNEAQ (reference sequence). Trimming left V 7 bases short and J 4 bases short, with 17 bases between. The CDR3 extends over 15 amino acids. The CDR3 loop reads CASNGQNSSGNTIYF. CDR3 nucleotides: TGTGCCAGCAACGGGCAGAATTCTTCCGGAAACACCATATATTTT.

The J gene is TRBJ1-1, the V gene TRBV6-5, with 8 bases that match TRBD1. This CDR3 contains 14 residues. J gave up 6 bases and V 4 bases, and 7 bases lay outside the gene matches. Germline V gene data show CDR1 as MNHEY and CDR2 as SVGAGI. The CDR3: CASSSADRAPEAFF. The CDR3, as DNA: TGTGCCAGCAGTTCGGCGGACAGGGCACCTGAAGCTTTCTTT.

The chain combines TRBV5-1 with TRBJ1-1; D is ambiguous. This CDR3 is built from 14 residues. With 0 bases removed from V and 1 base from J, the gap between germline ends came to 7 bases. The germline V gene has CDR1 SGHRS and CDR2 YFSETQ. CDR3 amino acids: CASSLGESNTEAFF. The CDR3, as DNA: TGCGCCAGCAGCTTGGGAGAATCGAACACTGAAGCTTTCTTT. Filled out from reference TRBV5-1 and TRBJ1-1, the complete variable domain reads KAGVTQTPRYLIKTRGQQVTLSCSPISGHRSVSWYQQTPGQGLQFLFEYFSETQRNKGNFPGRFSGRQFSNSRSEMNVSTLELGDSALYLCASSLGESNTEAFFGQGTRLTVV.